This is a list of T cell receptor beta chains from one sample in a study of T cells in Graves' hyperthyroidism and ophthalmopathy. One entry per CDR3 protein results from TCRdb running MiXCR on the multiplex PCR reads. The sample lists over 450,000 distinct CDR3 sequences, 14% occurring once. The specimen sequenced was blood. The receptors come from a woman aged 18-30 years with Graves' hyperthyroidism. Both conserved end residues are part of each CDR3. A D gene is named only where the DNA matches it firmly. Clone size is given for some rows only: seen once, a few or many times, or a class if the clone is expanded.

few | NA | TRBJ2-7 | TRBV7-9 | 11 | CASSSRDEQYF | TGTGCCAGCAGCTCTAGAGACGAGCAGTACTTC
many | NA | TRBJ2-3 | TRBV11-1 | 15 | CASSSLRQWADTQYF | TGTGCCAGCAGTTCCCTCCGACAGTGGGCAGATACGCAGTATTTT
many | TRBD2 | TRBJ2-1 | TRBV19 | 13 | CASRLPGGTEQFF | TGTGCCAGTAGGCTACCGGGGGGGACTGAGCAGTTCTTC
many | NA | TRBJ2-3 | TRBV12-3/TRBV12-4 | 12 | CASRTGEGTQYF | TGTGCCAGCAGGACGGGAGAGGGTACGCAGTATTTT
many | NA | TRBJ2-3 | TRBV3-1 | 14 | CASSQEGRWDTQYF | TGTGCCAGCAGCCAAGAGGGCCGCTGGGATACGCAGTATTTT
many | NA | TRBJ2-7 | TRBV15 | 14 | CATSRASWGDEQYF | TGTGCCACCAGCAGAGCTTCCTGGGGGGACGAGCAGTACTTC
many | TRBD1 | TRBJ1-4 | TRBV6-6 | 14 | CASSYGQGREKLFF | TGTGCCAGCAGTTACGGACAGGGGCGGGAAAAACTGTTTTTT
NA | NA | TRBJ1-2 | TRBV7-9 | 18 | CASSPPIGREGERDGYTF | TGTGCCAGCAGCCCCCCCATAGGCAGGGAAGGGGAGCGAGATGGCTACACCTTC
NA | NA | TRBJ2-1 | TRBV5-8 | 16 | CASSLAYGSPYNEQFF | TGTGCCAGCAGCTTGGCTTACGGGAGCCCCTACAATGAGCAGTTCTTC
few | NA | TRBJ2-2 | TRBV19 | 18 | CASSKGVGGGWNTGELFF | TGTGCCAGTAGTAAGGGAGTTGGGGGAGGATGGAACACCGGGGAGCTGTTTTTT
few | NA | TRBJ1-1 | TRBV5-5 | 15 | CASSLNSRANTEAFF | TGTGCCAGCAGCTTGAACAGCCGGGCGAACACTGAAGCTTTCTTT
many | NA | TRBJ2-3 | TRBV12-3/TRBV12-4 | 16 | CASTPRSRAFTDTQYF | TGTGCCAGCACCCCTCGAAGTAGAGCGTTCACAGATACGCAGTATTTT
many | NA | TRBJ1-2 | TRBV27 | 14 | CASSFVPTNYGYTF | TGTGCCAGCAGTTTTGTTCCCACTAACTATGGCTACACCTTC
NA | NA | TRBJ2-2 | TRBV11-3 | 14 | CASTNLITFGELFF | TGTGCCAGCACCAATCTCATCACTTTCGGGGAGCTGTTTTTT
NA | NA | TRBJ1-4 | TRBV27 | 13 | CASARRGVEKLFF | TGTGCCAGCGCCCGGAGGGGAGTGGAAAAACTGTTTTTT
many | TRBD2 | TRBJ2-1 | TRBV2 | 15 | CASSKGLGQYNEQFF | TGTGCCAGCAGTAAGGGACTAGGCCAGTACAATGAGCAGTTCTTC
NA | NA | TRBJ1-5 | TRBV19 | 17 | CASSIRRGGSVDQPQHF | TGTGCCAGTAGTATAAGGCGGGGGGGGTCGGTGGATCAGCCCCAGCATTTT
NA | NA | TRBJ1-2 | TRBV20-1 | 11 | CSPRGTYGYAF | TGCAGTCCCAGGGGAACCTATGGCTACGCCTTC
many | NA | TRBJ2-2 | TRBV15 | 14 | CATSRVGRAGELFF | TGTGCCACCAGCAGAGTGGGGCGAGCCGGGGAGCTGTTTTTT
NA | NA | TRBJ2-1 | TRBV7-9 | 12 | CASSAQINEQFF | TGTGCCAGCAGCGCGCAGATCAATGAGCAGTTCTTC
few | TRBD1 | TRBJ1-1 | TRBV5-1 | 13 | CASSAGQYTEAFF | TGCGCCAGCAGCGCGGGACAGTACACTGAAGCTTTCTTT
NA | NA | TRBJ1-1 | TRBV5-1 | 13 | CASSSTAYTEAFF | TGCGCCAGCAGCTCAACAGCCTACACTGAAGCTTTCTTT
many | NA | TRBJ2-5 | TRBV18 | 15 | CASSPGWTKQETQYF | TGTGCCAGCTCACCAGGCTGGACGAAGCAAGAGACCCAGTACTTC
many | TRBD2 | TRBJ2-3 | TRBV24-1 | 13 | CATSDPLAYTQYF | TGTGCCACCAGTGACCCACTAGCGTACACGCAGTATTTT
many | NA | TRBJ1-6 | TRBV20-1 | 16 | CSAPATHGGANSPLHF | TGCAGTGCCCCTGCGACGCACGGCGGCGCTAATTCACCCCTCCACTTT
many | TRBD1 | TRBJ1-1 | TRBV27 | 14 | CASSTDRVAAKTFF | TGTGCCAGCAGCACGGACAGGGTTGCGGCAAAGACTTTCTTT
few | NA | TRBJ1-2 | TRBV19 | 15 | CASSTMRIGTYGYTF | TGTGCCAGCTCAACCATGCGGATAGGAACCTATGGCTACACCTTC
many | TRBD2 | TRBJ2-2 | TRBV11-3 | 15 | CASSFRGRGTGELFF | TGTGCCAGCAGCTTCCGCGGGAGGGGGACCGGGGAGCTGTTTTTT
NA | TRBD2 | TRBJ2-7 | TRBV6-2/TRBV6-3 | 12 | CASRRLAHEQYF | TGTGCCAGCAGGAGACTAGCCCACGAGCAGTACTTC
many | TRBD1 | TRBJ1-5 | TRBV19 | 18 | CASSRPPGTGNSNQPQHF | TGTGCCAGTAGTCGACCTCCCGGGACAGGGAATAGCAATCAGCCCCAGCATTTT
NA | NA | TRBJ2-5 | TRBV7-9 | 13 | CASSDGGVETQYF | TGTGCCAGCAGCGACGGAGGGGTGGAGACCCAGTACTTC
many | NA | TRBJ1-2 | TRBV2 | 13 | CAIQDGPNYGYTF | TGTGCCATTCAGGACGGACCTAACTATGGCTACACCTTC